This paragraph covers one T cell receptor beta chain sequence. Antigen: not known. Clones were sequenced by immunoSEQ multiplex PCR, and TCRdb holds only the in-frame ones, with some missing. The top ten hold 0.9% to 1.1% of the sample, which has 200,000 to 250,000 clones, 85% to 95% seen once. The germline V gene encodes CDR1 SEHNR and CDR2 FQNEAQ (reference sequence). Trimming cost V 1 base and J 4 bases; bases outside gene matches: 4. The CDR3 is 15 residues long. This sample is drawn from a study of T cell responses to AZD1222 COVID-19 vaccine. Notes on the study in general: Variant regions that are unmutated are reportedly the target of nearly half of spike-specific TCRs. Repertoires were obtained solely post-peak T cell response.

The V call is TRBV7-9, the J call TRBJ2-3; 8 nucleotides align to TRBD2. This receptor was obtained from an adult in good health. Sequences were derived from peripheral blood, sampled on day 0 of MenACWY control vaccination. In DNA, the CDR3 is TGTGCCAGCAGCTTAGGCGGGGGGTTGGCAGATACGCAGTATTTT. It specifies CASSLGGGLADTQYF.